Each of the 29 T cell receptor beta chains below was sequenced from the same sample in a study of cytomegalovirus exposure and HLA in healthy donors. 13 Jbeta primers and 60 Vbeta primers were used for the PCR. Measured with immunoSEQ multiplex PCR; TCRdb has only the in-frame clones, and not every one. The data contain about 180,000 clones, roughly 75% of them singletons. Sample: PBMCs. Receptor source: a man aged 35 to 55 in good health and CMV-seronegative.

The rearrangement links TRBV19 to TRBJ2-5, with 8 bases matching TRBD1. J was trimmed by 0 bases and V by 8 bases; bases with no gene match: 5. From germline, CDR1 is LNHDA and CDR2 SQIVND (reference sequence). This CDR3 contains 14 residues. In nucleotides, the CDR3 is TGTGCCAGTGGGACAGGACGGTACCAAGAGACCCAGTACTTC. Translated, it gives CASGTGRYQETQYF.

The J gene is TRBJ2-3, the V gene TRBV7-2; possible D gene TRBD1, 6 bases. Trimming pared 4 bases from V and 2 bases from J, leaving 10 bases between. The CDR3 runs to 14 residues. Germline CDR1 reads SGHTA; CDR2 reads FQGNSA. The CDR3 reads CASSSQGHTDTQYF. In DNA, the CDR3 is TGTGCCAGCAGCTCTCAGGGGCACACAGATACGCAGTATTTT.

This sequence joins TRBV11-3 and TRBJ1-2, with 9 positions matching TRBD1. The CDR3 totals 15 residues. Germline values: CDR1 SGHNT, CDR2 YENEEA. The J segment lost 5 bases and the V segment lost 6 bases, leaving 10 bases of the junction unmatched. CDR3 loop: CASSPMTGGTYGYTF. Here the CDR3 DNA reads TGTGCCAGCAGTCCTATGACAGGGGGGACTTATGGCTACACCTTC.

The chain has TRBV7-2 and TRBJ2-7; 7 bases are shared with TRBD1. The CDR3 is 14 amino acids. Germline CDR1 SGHTA, CDR2 FQGNSA. Trimming took 5 bases from V and 3 from J; bases not matched to a gene: 7. CDR3 protein: CASSARQGVYEQYF. The CDR3 coding sequence is TGTGCCAGCAGCGCCCGACAGGGTGTCTACGAGCAGTACTTC. Full variable domain (outside the CDR3, taken from reference TRBV7-2 and TRBJ2-7): GAGVSQSPSNKVTEKGKDVELRCDPISGHTALYWYRQSLGQGLEFLIYFQGNSAPDKSGLPSDRFSAERTGGSVSTLTIQRTQQEDSAVYLCASSARQGVYEQYFGPGTRLTVT.

This clone has just a few counts. This chain connects TRBV7-9 to TRBJ2-7; 14 bases are a match to TRBD2. The CDR3 loop spans 17 amino acids. V was clipped by 5 bases and J by 1 base; unmatched bases: 7. CDR1 and CDR2 (germline): SEHNR, FQNEAQ (reference sequence). For the CDR3, the DNA is TGTGCCAGCAGCCCAAGGACTAGCGGGAGGTTTTCCTACGAGCAGTACTTC. Protein: CASSPRTSGRFSYEQYF.

This rearrangement joins TRBV12-5 to TRBJ1-5, with D unclear. The V end was cut by 7 bases, the J end by 6 bases, with 10 bases between. CDR3 length equals 12 residues. Germline loops: CDR1 LGHNT, CDR2 FRNRAP. The chain's CDR3 is CASALGGQPQHF. For the CDR3, the DNA is TGTGCTAGTGCCCTTGGCGGTCAGCCCCAGCATTTT.

V gene TRBV5-4 combines with J gene TRBJ1-3; D gene ambiguous. The CDR3 covers 14 residues. Deletions cut 1 base from V and 8 bases from J, with 13 bases between. The germline CDR1 and CDR2 sequences are SGHNT and YYREEE (reference sequence). The CDR3 reads CASSLIGPEDTIYF. The CDR3 DNA is TGTGCCAGCAGCTTGATTGGACCGGAGGACACCATATATTTT.

A few counts support this clone. V is TRBV4-3 and J is TRBJ2-6; 9 bases fit TRBD1. The CDR3 is made up of 17 amino acids. CDR1 is LGHNA and CDR2 is YSLEER in the germline V gene. Trimming took 4 bases from V and 2 from J; bases not matched to a gene: 6. Here the CDR3 reads CASSPGQGLTGANVLTF. The CDR3 coding sequence is TGCGCCAGCAGCCCGGGACAGGGCCTCACTGGGGCCAACGTCCTGACTTTC.

V and J are TRBV6-5 and TRBJ1-5; 9 bases line up with TRBD1. Germline lookup yields CDR1 MNHEY and CDR2 SVGAGI. Germline trimming cut 6 bases from V and 1 base from J; bases unmatched to any gene: 4. The CDR3 has 15 amino acids. Here the CDR3 DNA reads TGTGCCAGCAGAAAGGACAGGGGAAGCAATCAGCCCCAGCATTTT. Protein product: CASRKDRGSNQPQHF.

This clone was counted a few times. This chain links TRBV6-6 with TRBJ1-5, with TRBD1 identical over 8 bases. V trimming: 3 bases; J trimming: 2 bases; junction bases outside the gene matches: 3. Germline V lookup: CDR1 MNHNY, CDR2 SVGAGI (reference sequence). The CDR3 runs 15 residues. The CDR3 nucleotides are TGTGCCAGCAGTTATCAGACAGGGGGCAATCAGCCCCAGCATTTT. This translates into CASSYQTGGNQPQHF.

The CDR3 nucleotides read TGTGCCATCAGTGAGTCGAGCGGGAGGGCCTCCGAGCAGTACTTC. This codes for CAISESSGRASEQYF. The chain couples TRBV10-3 to TRBJ2-7, with 10 bases matching TRBD2. Germline CDR1 reads ENHRY; CDR2 reads SYGVKD. V shed 0 bases, J shed 6 bases, and the junction held 5 bases outside the gene matches. The CDR3 length is 15 residues.

V and J are TRBV5-4 and TRBJ1-2; D gene ambiguous. Germline V gives CDR1 SGHNT, CDR2 YYREEE (reference sequence). There are 11 residues in the CDR3. V lost 0 bases, J lost 8 bases, and 5 bases lay in between. This CDR3 is CASSLAGGYTF. The CDR3 DNA sequence: TGTGCCAGCAGCTTGGCCGGGGGCTACACCTTC.

This clone occurred a few times. V is TRBV2 and J is TRBJ2-2; D may be TRBD2 (6 bases). Trimming stripped 6 bases from V and 3 bases from J, with 14 bases between. The CDR3 contains 15 residues. From germline, CDR1 is SNHLY and CDR2 FYNNEI. CDR3 loop: CASRPGTGDTGELFF. The CDR3 DNA reads TGTGCCAGCAGGCCCGGGACGGGAGACACCGGGGAGCTGTTTTTT.

The chain links TRBV10-3 to TRBJ2-5, with 8 nucleotides matching TRBD2. The CDR3 is 13 amino acids. In germline, CDR1 is ENHRY, CDR2 SYGVKD. J gave up 3 bases and V 8 bases, and 5 bases lay outside the gene matches. This chain's CDR3 is CAIGGLGEETQYF. CDR3 bases: TGTGCCATCGGGGGACTAGGGGAAGAGACCCAGTACTTC.

This clone has only a few counts. V gene TRBV4-1 combines with J gene TRBJ1-5; D is unresolved. The CDR3 has 14 residues. The germline gives CDR1 MGHRA, CDR2 YSYEKL. Trimming cost V 0 bases and J 7 bases, with 10 bases left between them. The CDR3, as DNA: TGCGCCAGCAGCCAAGATGAGTCCTTACAGCCCCAGCATTTT. Translation gives CASSQDESLQPQHF.

The chain recombines TRBV5-6 with TRBJ2-5; 9 nucleotides match TRBD2. CDR1 and CDR2 (germline): SGHDT, YYEEEE. The CDR3 extends over 16 amino acids. With 2 bases clipped from V and 5 bases from J, the junction kept 10 bases outside the gene matches. The CDR3 spells CASSFGPAAGGETQYF. CDR3 nucleotide sequence: TGTGCCAGCAGCTTTGGGCCCGCTGCGGGAGGGGAGACCCAGTACTTC.

The gene calls are TRBV15 and TRBJ2-7, with TRBD1 matching 10 bases. Germline V gene sequence: CDR1 LNHNV, CDR2 YYDKDF (reference sequence). V was clipped by 4 bases and J by 3 bases; unmatched bases: 6. The length of the CDR3 is 15 residues. CDR3 region: CATSKQTGGFYEQYF. The CDR3 bases are TGTGCCACCAGCAAACAGACAGGGGGCTTCTACGAGCAGTACTTC.

This chain connects TRBV18 to TRBJ2-3; 12 bases map to TRBD2. V was pared by 3 bases and J by 0 bases, with 7 bases of the junction left unmatched. The CDR3 consists of 18 residues. The V gene's germline CDR1 is KGHSH and CDR2 LQKENI. CDR3 amino acids: CASSPGLAGTPSTDTQYF. The DNA for the CDR3 is TGTGCCAGCTCACCCGGACTAGCGGGGACCCCTAGCACAGATACGCAGTATTTT.

The V gene is TRBV7-2, the J gene TRBJ1-6; 7 nucleotides agree with TRBD1. The CDR3 extends over 14 amino acids. Germline CDR1 SGHTA, CDR2 FQGNSA. V lost 6 bases, J lost 7 bases, and 6 bases stayed unmatched. Here the CDR3 DNA reads TGTGCCAGCAGGAGGGGGACAGAAAATTCACCCCTCCACTTT. Translation: CASRRGTENSPLHF.

The V call is TRBV7-2, the J call TRBJ1-2, with D perhaps TRBD1 (5 bases). V was trimmed by 7 bases and J by 8 bases, leaving 17 bases between them. Germline CDR1 reads SGHTA; CDR2 reads FQGNSA. The CDR3 extends over 13 amino acids. The CDR3 DNA reads as TGTGCCAGCACCGAGGGGAACCGGGGGGGCTACACCTTC. Protein product: CASTEGNRGGYTF.

The chain recombines TRBV18 with TRBJ2-6, with 7 bases matching TRBD1. The V gene's germline CDR1 is KGHSH and CDR2 LQKENI. This CDR3 comprises 18 residues. With V trimmed by 0 bases and J by 2 bases, 7 bases remained unmatched. The CDR3 nucleotides are TGTGCCAGCTCACCACCTACAGGGGAGTGGGCTGGGGCCAACGTCCTGACTTTC. It translates to CASSPPTGEWAGANVLTF.

The chain recombines TRBV4-3 with TRBJ1-4; D gene uncertain. There are 14 residues in the CDR3. V dropped 0 bases and J dropped 11 bases, with 13 bases sitting between them. Germline CDR1 and CDR2: LGHNA and YSLEER. Here the CDR3 reads CASSQDGGKGKLFF. DNA of the CDR3: TGCGCCAGCAGCCAAGATGGCGGGAAAGGGAAACTGTTTTTT.

The chain combines TRBV9 with TRBJ2-5; 11 bases agree with TRBD2. Germline-derived CDR1 and CDR2 are SGDLS and YYNGEE. The junction had 12 bases not matched to a gene; V was cut back by 0 bases and J by 5 bases. CDR3 size: 18 residues. CDR3 sequence: CASSVGGLAAQMRETQYF. In nucleotides, the CDR3 is TGTGCCAGCAGCGTAGGGGGACTAGCGGCTCAAATGAGGGAGACCCAGTACTTC.

This clone was recorded only once. The chain employs TRBV6-5 and TRBJ1-4; 7 nucleotides line up with TRBD1. The germline V gene has CDR1 MNHEY and CDR2 SVGAGI. This CDR3 contains 15 residues. Trimming removed 5 bases from V and 6 bases from J; junction bases left unmatched: 9. CDR3 sequence (DNA): TGTGCCAGCAGTCTCCTAGGGGGCGCCGATGAAAAACTGTTTTTT. Protein: CASSLLGGADEKLFF.

The chain has TRBV5-6 and TRBJ2-7; 7 bases match TRBD1. With V trimmed by 4 bases and J by 2 bases, 6 bases remained unmatched. Germline V gene lookup returns CDR1 SGHDT and CDR2 YYEEEE. CDR3 size: 14 residues. The CDR3 nucleotides are TGTGCCAGCAGCACGACAGGGTCCACCTACGAGCAGTACTTC. It yields the protein CASSTTGSTYEQYF.

The chain links TRBV7-9 to TRBJ2-7, with 7 bases identical to TRBD1. J lost 1 base, V lost 4 bases, and 10 bases had no gene match. The CDR3 loop spans 16 amino acids. Germline lookup yields CDR1 SEHNR and CDR2 FQNEAQ (reference sequence). In nucleotides, the CDR3 is TGTGCCAGCAGCTCCCCCCCGGCGACAGGGTCCTACGAGCAGTACTTC. As protein: CASSSPPATGSYEQYF.

V usage is TRBV7-9 and J usage is TRBJ1-5; D unresolved. V was pared by 0 bases and J by 2 bases, with 8 bases between. From germline, CDR1 is SEHNR and CDR2 FQNEAQ (reference sequence). The CDR3 covers 15 residues. This CDR3 reads CASSLAGSGNQPQHF. The CDR3 DNA follows: TGTGCCAGCAGCTTAGCCGGGTCAGGCAATCAGCCCCAGCATTTT.

This clone was observed once. This chain uses TRBV5-1 with TRBJ2-2; 7 bases are a match to TRBD1. V lost 0 bases, J lost 6 bases, and 11 bases stayed unmatched. Germline lookup yields CDR1 SGHRS and CDR2 YFSETQ. This CDR3 has 17 residues. CDR3: CASSLDGRGRLAGELFF. In DNA, the CDR3 is TGCGCCAGCAGCTTGGACGGCAGGGGGAGACTGGCCGGGGAGCTGTTTTTT.

The J gene is TRBJ2-1, the V gene TRBV7-3, with a weak D call TRBD2 (5 bases). Trimming left V 5 bases short and J 10 bases short, with 9 bases between. Germline loops: CDR1 SGHTA, CDR2 FQGTGA. This CDR3 is 11 amino acids long. CDR3 loop: CASSLKREQFF. The CDR3 region has the DNA TGTGCCAGCAGCCTTAAGCGGGAGCAGTTCTTC.